This TCR beta chain was captured in a study of T-cell memory formation after mild COVID-19. Study outcomes and limitations: Some SARS-CoV-2-responding clones were already detected in memory before infection. The CD4+ clones that contracted clustered mainly within CM and EM, and the CD8+ clones concentrated in EMRA.

A 5'RACE reaction primed in the constant segment made cDNA libraries of TCR alpha and TCR beta, and these carried sample barcodes and UMIs. TCRdb fed the 5' RACE reads into MiXCR, producing one record per CDR3 protein. The sample holds hundreds of thousands of distinct CDR3 sequences, 15% to 20% seen once. In germline, CDR1 is SGHDN, CDR2 FVKESK. The CDR3 sequence is 15 residues long. Trimming removed 0 bases from V and 3 bases from J, with 11 bases in between. In regard to this clonotype: Its antigen is not identified.

The chain couples TRBV14 to TRBJ2-5; D unresolved. This TCR derives from a man between 18 and 29 years old who had mild COVID-19 (a few samples of this study predate the infection). Cell type and time point are not known. Sequenced: PBMCs or a T cell subset sorted from them (not recorded which). The CDR3: CASSQDPGWEETQYF. Written as DNA, the CDR3 is TGTGCCAGCAGCCAAGACCCCGGGTGGGAAGAGACCCAGTACTTC.